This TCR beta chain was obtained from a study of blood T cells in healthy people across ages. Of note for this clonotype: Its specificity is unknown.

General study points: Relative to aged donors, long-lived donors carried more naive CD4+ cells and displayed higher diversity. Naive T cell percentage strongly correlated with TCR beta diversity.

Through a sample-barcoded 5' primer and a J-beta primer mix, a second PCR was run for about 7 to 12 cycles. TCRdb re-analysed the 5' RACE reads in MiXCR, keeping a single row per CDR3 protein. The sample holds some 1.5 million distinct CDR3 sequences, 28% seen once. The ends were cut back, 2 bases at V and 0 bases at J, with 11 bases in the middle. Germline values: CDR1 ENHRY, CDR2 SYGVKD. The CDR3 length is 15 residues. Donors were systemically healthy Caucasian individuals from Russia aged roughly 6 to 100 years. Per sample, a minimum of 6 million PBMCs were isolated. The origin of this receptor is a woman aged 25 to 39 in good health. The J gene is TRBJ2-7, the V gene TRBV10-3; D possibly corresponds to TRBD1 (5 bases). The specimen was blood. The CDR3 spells CAISERGGVSYEQYF. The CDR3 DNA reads TGTGCCATCAGTGAGAGGGGTGGAGTCTCCTACGAGCAGTACTTC.